This T cell receptor beta chain was sequenced during a study of regulatory T cells in long-lasting Graves disease. Looking at the study overall: Antithyroid drug intake by newly diagnosed Graves' patients had lasted under 3 months.

Arm-PCR of CDR3 regions with iRepertoire HTBI primers generated TCR beta libraries. TCRdb passed the multiplex PCR reads through MiXCR, listing each CDR3 protein once. This table has 620,000 or so distinct CDR3 sequences, roughly 16% appearing once. This clonotype has just a few counts. From germline, CDR1 is SGHTA and CDR2 FQGNSA. This CDR3 contains 14 residues. Time point specified: newly diagnosed GD, antithyroid drugs for less than 3 months. From RNA extracted from PBMCs, the TCR library was made. Approximately 9 milliliters of peripheral blood went into EDTA tubes. The sample also formed part of further work on T cells in Graves' hyperthyroidism and ophthalmopathy.

The sequenced sample was peripheral blood mononuclear cells (PBMCs), obtained at new diagnosis, from a patient treated with antithyroid drugs. The chain is built from TRBV7-2 and TRBJ2-1, with 9 bases lining up with TRBD1. TRBJ2-5 matches the DNA end more closely, so the J call is doubtful. The clonotype was recovered from a woman in her twenties or thirties with Graves disease. For the CDR3, the DNA is TGTGCCAGCAGTTCCGGACAGGGGTTCGAGACCCAGTACTTC. The encoded protein is CASSSGQGFETQYF.